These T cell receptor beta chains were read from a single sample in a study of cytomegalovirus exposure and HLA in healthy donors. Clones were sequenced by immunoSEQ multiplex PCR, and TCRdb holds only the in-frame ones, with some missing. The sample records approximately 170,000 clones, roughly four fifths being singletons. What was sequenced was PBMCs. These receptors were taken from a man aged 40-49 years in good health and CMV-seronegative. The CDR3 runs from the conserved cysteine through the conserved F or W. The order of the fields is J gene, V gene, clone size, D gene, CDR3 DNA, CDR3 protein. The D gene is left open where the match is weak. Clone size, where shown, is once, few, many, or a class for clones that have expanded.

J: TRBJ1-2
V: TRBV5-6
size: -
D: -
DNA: TGTGCCAGCAGCGTGTCCGGGATCCCTGGCTATGGCTACACCTTC
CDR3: CASSVSGIPGYGYTF

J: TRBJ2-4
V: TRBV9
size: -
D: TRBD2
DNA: TGTGCCAGCAGCGTAGGGGTTAGCGGGAGGGTAAACATTCAGTACTTC
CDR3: CASSVGVSGRVNIQYF

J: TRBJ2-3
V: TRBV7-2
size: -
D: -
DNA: TGTGCCAGCAGCCCCCCTACACGGGGCACAGATACGCAGTATTTT
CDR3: CASSPPTRGTDTQYF

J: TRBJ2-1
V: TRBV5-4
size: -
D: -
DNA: TGTGCCAGCAGCCCTACTGGCGGAGGAGACAATGAGCAGTTCTTC
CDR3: CASSPTGGGDNEQFF

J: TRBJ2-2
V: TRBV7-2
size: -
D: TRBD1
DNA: TGTGCCAGCAGCTTATACAGGGGATCCACCGGGGAGCTGTTTTTT
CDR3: CASSLYRGSTGELFF

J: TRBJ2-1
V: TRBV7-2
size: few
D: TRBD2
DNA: TGTGCCAGCAGCCCCGGACTAGCTACCTATGAGCAGTTCTTC
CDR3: CASSPGLATYEQFF

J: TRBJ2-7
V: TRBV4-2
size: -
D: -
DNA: TGTGCCAGCAGCCAAGAAAGAGCGGATAGCTCCTACGAGCAGTACTTC
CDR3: CASSQERADSSYEQYF

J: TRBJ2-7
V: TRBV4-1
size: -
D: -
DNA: TGCGCCAGCAGCCAAGCCGACAGATTTTCCTACGAGCAGTACTTC
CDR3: CASSQADRFSYEQYF

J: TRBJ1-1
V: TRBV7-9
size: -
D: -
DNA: TGTGCCAGCAGCCTGACGGGTGGAGCTTTCTTT
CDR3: CASSLTGGAFF

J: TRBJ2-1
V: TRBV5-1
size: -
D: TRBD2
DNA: TGCGCCAGCAGTGGCGAGACTAGCGGGAGGAATGAGCAGTTCTTC
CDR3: CASSGETSGRNEQFF

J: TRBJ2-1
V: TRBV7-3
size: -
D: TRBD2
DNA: TGTGCCAGCAGTTTATTAGCGGGAGTCCCCAATGAGCAGTTCTTC
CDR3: CASSLLAGVPNEQFF

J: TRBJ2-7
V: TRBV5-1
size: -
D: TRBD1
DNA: TGCGCCAGCAGCCGACAGGGAGACGAGCAGTACTTC
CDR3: CASSRQGDEQYF

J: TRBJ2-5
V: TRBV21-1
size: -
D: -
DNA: TGTGCCAGCAGCAAAGACAACCCGGGACAGTACCAAGAGACCCAGTACTTC
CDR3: CASSKDNPGQYQETQYF